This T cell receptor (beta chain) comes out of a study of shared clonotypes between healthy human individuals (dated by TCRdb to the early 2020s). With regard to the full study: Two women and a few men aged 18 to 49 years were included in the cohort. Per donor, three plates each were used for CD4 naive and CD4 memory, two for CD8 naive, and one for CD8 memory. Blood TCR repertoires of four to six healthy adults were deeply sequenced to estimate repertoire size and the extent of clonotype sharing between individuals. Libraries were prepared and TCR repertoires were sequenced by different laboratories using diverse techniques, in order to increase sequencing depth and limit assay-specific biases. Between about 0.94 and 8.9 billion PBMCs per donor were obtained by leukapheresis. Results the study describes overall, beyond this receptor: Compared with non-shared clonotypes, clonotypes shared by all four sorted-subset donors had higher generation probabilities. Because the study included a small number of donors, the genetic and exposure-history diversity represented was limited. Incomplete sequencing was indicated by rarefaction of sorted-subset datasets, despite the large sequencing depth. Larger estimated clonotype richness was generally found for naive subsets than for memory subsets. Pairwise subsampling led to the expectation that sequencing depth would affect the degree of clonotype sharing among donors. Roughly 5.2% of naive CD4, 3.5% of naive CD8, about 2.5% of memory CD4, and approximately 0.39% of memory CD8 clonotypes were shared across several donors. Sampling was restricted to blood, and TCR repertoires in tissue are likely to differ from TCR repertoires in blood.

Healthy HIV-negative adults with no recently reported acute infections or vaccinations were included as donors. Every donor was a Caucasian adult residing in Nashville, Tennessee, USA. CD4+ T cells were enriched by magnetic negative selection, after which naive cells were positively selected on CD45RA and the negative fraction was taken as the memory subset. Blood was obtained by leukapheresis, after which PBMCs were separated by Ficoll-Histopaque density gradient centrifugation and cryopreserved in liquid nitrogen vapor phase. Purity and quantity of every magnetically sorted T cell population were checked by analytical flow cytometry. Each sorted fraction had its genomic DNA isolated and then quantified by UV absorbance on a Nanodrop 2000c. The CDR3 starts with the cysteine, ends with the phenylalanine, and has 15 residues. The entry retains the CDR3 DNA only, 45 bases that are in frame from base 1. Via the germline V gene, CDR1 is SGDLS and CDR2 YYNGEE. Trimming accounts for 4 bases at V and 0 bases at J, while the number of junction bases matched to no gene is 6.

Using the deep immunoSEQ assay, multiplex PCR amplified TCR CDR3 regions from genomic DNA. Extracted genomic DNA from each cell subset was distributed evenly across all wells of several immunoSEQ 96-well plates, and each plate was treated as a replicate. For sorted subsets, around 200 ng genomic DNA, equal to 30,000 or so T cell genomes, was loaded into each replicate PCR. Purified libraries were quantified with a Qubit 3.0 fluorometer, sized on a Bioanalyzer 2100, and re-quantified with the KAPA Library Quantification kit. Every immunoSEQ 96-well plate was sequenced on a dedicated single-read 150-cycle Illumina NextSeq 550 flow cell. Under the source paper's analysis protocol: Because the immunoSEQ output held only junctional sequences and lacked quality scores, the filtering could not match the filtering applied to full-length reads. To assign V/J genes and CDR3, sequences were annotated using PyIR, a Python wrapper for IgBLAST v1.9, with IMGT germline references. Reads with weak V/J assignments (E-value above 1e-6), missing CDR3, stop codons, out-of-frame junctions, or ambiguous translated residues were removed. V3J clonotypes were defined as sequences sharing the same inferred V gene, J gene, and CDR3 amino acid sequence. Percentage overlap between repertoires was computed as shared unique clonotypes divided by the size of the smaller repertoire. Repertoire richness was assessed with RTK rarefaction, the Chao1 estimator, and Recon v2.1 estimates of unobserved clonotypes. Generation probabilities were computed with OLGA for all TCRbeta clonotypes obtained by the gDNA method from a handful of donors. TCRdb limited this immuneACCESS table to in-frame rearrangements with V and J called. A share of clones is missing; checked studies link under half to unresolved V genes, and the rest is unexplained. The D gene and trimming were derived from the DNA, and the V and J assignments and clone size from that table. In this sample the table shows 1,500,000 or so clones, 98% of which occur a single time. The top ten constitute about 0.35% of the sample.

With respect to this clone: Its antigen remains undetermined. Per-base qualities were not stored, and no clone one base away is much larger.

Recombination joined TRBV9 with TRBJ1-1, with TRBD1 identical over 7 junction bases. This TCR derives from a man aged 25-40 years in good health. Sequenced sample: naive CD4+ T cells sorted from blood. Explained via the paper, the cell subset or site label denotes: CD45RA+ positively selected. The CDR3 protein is CASSRRGQVNTEAFF. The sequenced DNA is TGTGCCAGCAGCCGAAGGGGGCAGGTGAACACTGAAGCTTTCTTT. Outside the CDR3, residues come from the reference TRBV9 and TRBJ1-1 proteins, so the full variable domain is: DSGVTQTPKHLITATGQRVTLRCSPRSGDLSVYWYQQSLDQGLQFLIQYYNGEERAKGNILERFSAQQFPDLHSELNLSSLELGDSALYFCASSRRGQVNTEAFFGQGTRLTVV.